A single sample gave rise to the 5 T cell receptor beta chains below, sequenced in a study of blood T cell repertoires in COVID-19. Assay: immunoSEQ multiplex PCR; the TCRdb copy retains only in-frame clones and omits some. The table lists some 190,000 clones, approximately 85% of them singletons. Material: peripheral blood. The receptors here all came from a woman aged 55-69 years with acute or convalescent COVID-19.

The CDR3 coding sequence is TGTGCCAGCAGCTTACGTAGGGGCCGAGGGAACACTGAAGCTTTCTTT. Translating gives CASSLRRGRGNTEAFF. The chain uses TRBV7-2 and TRBJ1-1, with D maybe TRBD1 (5 bases). The germline V and J ends were trimmed by 2 bases and 1 base, with 14 bases remaining between them. The CDR3 extends over 16 amino acids. The germline gives CDR1 SGHTA, CDR2 FQGNSA.

A single count supports this clone. Other DNA sequences from this sample encode an identical CDR3 as well. V gene TRBV28 combines with J gene TRBJ1-5; D is perhaps TRBD1 (5 bases). Trimming removed 7 bases from V and 3 bases from J, with 10 bases in between. The CDR3 loop spans 13 amino acids. CDR1 and CDR2 (germline): MDHEN, SYDVKM. CDR3 bases: TGTGCCAGCATCCGGGACTCCAATCAGCCCCAGCATTTT. Encoded protein: CASIRDSNQPQHF.

The chain uses TRBV5-1 and TRBJ2-1, with 7 positions matching TRBD1. Germline CDR1 reads SGHRS; CDR2 reads YFSETQ. The CDR3 totals 14 residues. J was trimmed by 4 bases and V by 4 bases; bases with no gene match: 5. CDR3 sequence: CASSDAGGYNEQFF. CDR3 bases: TGCGCCAGCAGCGACGCAGGGGGATACAATGAGCAGTTCTTC.

This rearrangement joins TRBV5-4 to TRBJ1-1, with D possibly matching TRBD1 (6 bases). CDR3 length: 16 amino acids. CDR1 SGHNT and CDR2 YYREEE come from the germline V gene (reference sequence). Trimming stripped 2 bases from V and 2 bases from J, with 16 bases between. The DNA of the CDR3 is TGTGCCAGCAGCTTAGAGTCTGGCAGGGGAAACACTGAAGCTTTCTTT. Translated: CASSLESGRGNTEAFF.

V usage is TRBV11-3 and J usage is TRBJ2-5; maybe TRBD2 (6 bases). V lost 4 bases to trimming and J lost 5 bases, with 11 bases between them. Germline V gives CDR1 SGHNT, CDR2 YENEEA. The CDR3 runs to 13 residues. CDR3 DNA: TGTGCCAGCAGCTCATATGGGGGGGAGACCCAGTACTTC. This sequence encodes CASSSYGGETQYF.